This T cell receptor (beta chain) was identified during a study of T-cell memory formation after mild COVID-19. A single record per CDR3 protein comes from TCRdb applying MiXCR to the 5' RACE reads. The repertoire includes about 410,000 distinct CDR3 sequences, around 22% of them detected once, and around 13% sits in the top ten. Sequenced material: PBMCs or a T cell subset sorted from them (not recorded which). This clonotype originated in an adult woman who had mild COVID-19 (a few samples of this study predate the infection). Cell type and time point are not known.

CDR3 in DNA: TGTGCCAGCATGAACCGGGCCTTCAATGAGCAGTTCTTC. This codes for CASMNRAFNEQFF. The gene calls are TRBV2 and TRBJ2-1; no firm D call. Germline lookup yields CDR1 SNHLY and CDR2 FYNNEI. The length of the CDR3 is 13 residues. V was clipped by 7 bases and J by 6 bases, with 13 bases between them.